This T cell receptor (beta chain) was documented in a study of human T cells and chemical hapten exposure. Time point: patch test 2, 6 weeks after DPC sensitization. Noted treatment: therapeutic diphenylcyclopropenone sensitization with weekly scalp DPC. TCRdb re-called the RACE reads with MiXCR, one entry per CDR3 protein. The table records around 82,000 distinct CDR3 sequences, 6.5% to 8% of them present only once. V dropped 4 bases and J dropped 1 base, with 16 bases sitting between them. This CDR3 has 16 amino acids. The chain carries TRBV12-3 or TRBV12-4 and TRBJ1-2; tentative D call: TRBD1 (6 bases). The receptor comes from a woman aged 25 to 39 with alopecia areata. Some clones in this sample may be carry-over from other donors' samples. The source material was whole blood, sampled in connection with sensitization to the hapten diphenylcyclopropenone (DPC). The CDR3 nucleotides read TGTGCCAGCAGTTCAGAACAGGGAGTGAATAACTATGGCTACACCTTC. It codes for CASSSEQGVNNYGYTF.